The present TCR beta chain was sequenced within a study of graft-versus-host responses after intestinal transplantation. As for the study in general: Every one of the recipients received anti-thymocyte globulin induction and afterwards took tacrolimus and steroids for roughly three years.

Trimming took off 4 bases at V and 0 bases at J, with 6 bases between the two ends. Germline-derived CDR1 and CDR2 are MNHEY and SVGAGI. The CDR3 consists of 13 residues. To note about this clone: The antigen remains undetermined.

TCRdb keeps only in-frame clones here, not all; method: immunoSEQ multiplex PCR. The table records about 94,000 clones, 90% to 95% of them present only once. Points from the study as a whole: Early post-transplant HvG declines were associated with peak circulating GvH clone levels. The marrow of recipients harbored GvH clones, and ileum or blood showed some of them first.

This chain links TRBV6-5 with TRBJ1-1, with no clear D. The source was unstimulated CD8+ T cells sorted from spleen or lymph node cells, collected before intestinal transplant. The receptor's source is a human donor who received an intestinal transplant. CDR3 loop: CASSLYMNTEAFF. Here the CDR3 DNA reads TGTGCCAGCAGTTTATACATGAACACTGAAGCTTTCTTT.